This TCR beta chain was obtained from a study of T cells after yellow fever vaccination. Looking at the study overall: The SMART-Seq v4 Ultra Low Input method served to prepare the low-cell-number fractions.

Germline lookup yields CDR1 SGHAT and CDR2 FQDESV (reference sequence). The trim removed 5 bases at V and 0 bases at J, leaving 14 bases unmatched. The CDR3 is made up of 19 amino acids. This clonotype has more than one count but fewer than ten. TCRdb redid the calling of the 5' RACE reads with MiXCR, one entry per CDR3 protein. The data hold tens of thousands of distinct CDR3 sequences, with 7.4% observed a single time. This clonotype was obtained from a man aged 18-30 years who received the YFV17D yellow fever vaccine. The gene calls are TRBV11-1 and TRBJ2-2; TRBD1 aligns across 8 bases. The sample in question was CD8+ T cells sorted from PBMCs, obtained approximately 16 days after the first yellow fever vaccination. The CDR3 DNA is TGTGCCAGCAGCCGTGCCGGACAGGGAATACTTTCGAACACCGGGGAGCTGTTTTTT. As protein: CASSRAGQGILSNTGELFF.